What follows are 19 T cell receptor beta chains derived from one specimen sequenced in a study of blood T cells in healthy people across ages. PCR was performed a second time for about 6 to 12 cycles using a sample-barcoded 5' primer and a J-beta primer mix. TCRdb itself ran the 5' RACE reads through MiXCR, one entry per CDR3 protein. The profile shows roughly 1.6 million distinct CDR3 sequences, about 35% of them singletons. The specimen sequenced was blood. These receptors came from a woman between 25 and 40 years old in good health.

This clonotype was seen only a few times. DNA of the CDR3: TGTGCCAGCAGCCCTGGTACCCAGCAGTACTTC. Translation gives CASSPGTQQYF. This rearrangement joins TRBV2 to TRBJ2-7; D ambiguous. CDR1 SNHLY and CDR2 FYNNEI come from the germline V gene. Trimming shortened V by 6 bases and J by 8 bases, and 11 bases separated the two germline ends. This CDR3 region has 11 residues.

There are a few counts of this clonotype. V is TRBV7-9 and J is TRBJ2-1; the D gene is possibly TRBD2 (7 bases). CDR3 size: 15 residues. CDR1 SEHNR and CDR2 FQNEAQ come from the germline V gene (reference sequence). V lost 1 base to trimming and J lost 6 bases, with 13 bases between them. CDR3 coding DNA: TGTGCCAGCAGCTTAGAGGGGGGGCCACCCAATGAGCAGTTCTTC. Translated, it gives CASSLEGGPPNEQFF.

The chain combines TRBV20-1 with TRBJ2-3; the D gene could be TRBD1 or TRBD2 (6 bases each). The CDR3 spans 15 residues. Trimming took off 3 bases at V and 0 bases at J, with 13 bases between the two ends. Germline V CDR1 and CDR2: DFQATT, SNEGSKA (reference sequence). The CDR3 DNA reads TGCAGTGCTAGGGCTGGGGGGCGTAGCACAGATACGCAGTATTTT. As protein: CSARAGGRSTDTQYF.

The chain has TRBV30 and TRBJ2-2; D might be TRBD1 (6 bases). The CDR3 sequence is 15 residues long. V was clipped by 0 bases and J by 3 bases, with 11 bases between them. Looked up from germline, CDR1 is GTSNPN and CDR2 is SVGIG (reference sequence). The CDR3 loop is CAWSVDGQHTGELFF. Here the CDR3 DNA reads TGTGCCTGGAGTGTTGATGGACAGCACACCGGGGAGCTGTTTTTT.

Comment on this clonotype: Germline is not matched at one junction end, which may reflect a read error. The chain's CDR3 is CASREDGLNDFYNEQFF. DNA of the CDR3: TGTGCCAGCAGGGAAGATGGACTAAATGACTTTTACAATGAGCAGTTCTTC. The rearrangement uses TRBV6-1 and TRBJ2-1; D is perhaps TRBD2 (6 bases). Germline CDR1 and CDR2: MNHNS and SASEGT. This CDR3 is built from 17 residues.

CDR3 in amino acids: CASSDAGSADTQYF. As DNA, the CDR3 is TGTGCCAGCAGCGACGCGGGGTCAGCAGATACGCAGTATTTT. The V gene is TRBV6-4, the J gene TRBJ2-3; possible D gene TRBD2, 6 bases. The CDR3 covers 14 residues. Trimming pared 6 bases from V and 4 bases from J, leaving 14 bases between. The V gene's germline CDR1 is MRHNA and CDR2 SNTAGT.

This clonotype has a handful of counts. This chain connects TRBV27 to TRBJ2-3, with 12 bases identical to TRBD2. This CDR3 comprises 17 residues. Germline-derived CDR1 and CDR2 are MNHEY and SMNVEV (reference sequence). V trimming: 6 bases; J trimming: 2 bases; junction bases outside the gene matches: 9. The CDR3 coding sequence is TGTGCCAGCAGCCCGAGACTAGCGGGAGCCCTCACAGATACGCAGTATTTT. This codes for CASSPRLAGALTDTQYF.

The CDR3 spells CSAQTSGGGLDTQYF. CDR3 bases: TGCAGTGCTCAGACTAGCGGTGGGGGCCTTGATACGCAGTATTTT. V and J are TRBV20-1 and TRBJ2-3; 9 nucleotides agree with TRBD2. The CDR3 has 15 amino acids. Germline values: CDR1 DFQATT, CDR2 SNEGSKA (reference sequence). V was pared by 5 bases and J by 6 bases, with 12 bases of the junction left unmatched.

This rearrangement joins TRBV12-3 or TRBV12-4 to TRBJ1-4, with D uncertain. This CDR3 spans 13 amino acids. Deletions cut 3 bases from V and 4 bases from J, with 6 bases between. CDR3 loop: CASSLSNNEKLFF. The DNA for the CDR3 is TGTGCCAGCAGTTTGAGTAATAATGAAAAACTGTTTTTT.

This chain's CDR3 is CASSESRHSSSNRGGLDTQYF. CDR3 DNA sequence: TGCGCCAGCAGTGAGTCGCGGCATTCGTCGAGTAACAGGGGAGGACTAGATACGCAGTATTTT. The chain recombines TRBV10-2 with TRBJ2-3, with D maybe TRBD1 (7 bases). The CDR3 totals 21 residues. Germline V gives CDR1 WSHSY, CDR2 SAAADI. V was cut by 0 bases and J by 5 bases, with 30 bases left in between.

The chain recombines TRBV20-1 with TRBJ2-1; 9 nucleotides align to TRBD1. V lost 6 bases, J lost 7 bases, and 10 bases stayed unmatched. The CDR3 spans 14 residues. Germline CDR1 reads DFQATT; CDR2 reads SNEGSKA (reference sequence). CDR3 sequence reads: CSARSGQGLNEQFF. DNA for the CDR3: TGCAGTGCCAGGTCCGGACAGGGGTTGAATGAGCAGTTCTTC.

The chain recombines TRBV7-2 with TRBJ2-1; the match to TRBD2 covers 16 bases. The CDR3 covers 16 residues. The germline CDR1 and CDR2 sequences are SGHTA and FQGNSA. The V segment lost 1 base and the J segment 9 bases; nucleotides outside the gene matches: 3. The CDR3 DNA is TGTGCCAGCAGCTTAGGTGGGACTAGCGGGAGGGGTGAGCAGTTCTTC. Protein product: CASSLGGTSGRGEQFF.

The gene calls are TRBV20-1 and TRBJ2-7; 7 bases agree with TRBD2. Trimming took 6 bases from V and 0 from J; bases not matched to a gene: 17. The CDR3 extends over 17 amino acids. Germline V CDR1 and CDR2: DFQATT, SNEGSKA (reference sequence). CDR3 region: CSAKVSGRGSLSYEQYF. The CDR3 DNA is TGCAGTGCCAAAGTCTCCGGACGCGGGAGCCTCTCCTACGAGCAGTACTTC.

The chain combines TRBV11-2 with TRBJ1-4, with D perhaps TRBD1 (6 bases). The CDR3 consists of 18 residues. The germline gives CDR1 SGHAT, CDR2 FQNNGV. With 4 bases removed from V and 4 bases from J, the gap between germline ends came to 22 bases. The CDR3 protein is CASSSTGIWGNVNEKLFF. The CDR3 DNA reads TGTGCCAGCAGCTCCACAGGGATCTGGGGCAATGTTAATGAAAAACTGTTTTTT.

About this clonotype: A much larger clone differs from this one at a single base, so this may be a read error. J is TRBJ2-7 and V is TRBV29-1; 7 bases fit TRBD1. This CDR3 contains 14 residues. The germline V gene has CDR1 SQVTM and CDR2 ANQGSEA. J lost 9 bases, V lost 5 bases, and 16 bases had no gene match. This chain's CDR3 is CSVTRTGRYDGQYF. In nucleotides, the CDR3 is TGCAGCGTTACCCGGACAGGACGATACGACGGGCAGTACTTC.

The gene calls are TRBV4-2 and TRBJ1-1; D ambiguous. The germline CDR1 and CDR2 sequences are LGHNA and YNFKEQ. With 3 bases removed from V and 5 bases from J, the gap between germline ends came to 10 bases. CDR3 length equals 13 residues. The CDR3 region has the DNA TGTGCCAGCAGCCACGGCAAAGGGACTGAAGCTTTCTTT. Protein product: CASSHGKGTEAFF.

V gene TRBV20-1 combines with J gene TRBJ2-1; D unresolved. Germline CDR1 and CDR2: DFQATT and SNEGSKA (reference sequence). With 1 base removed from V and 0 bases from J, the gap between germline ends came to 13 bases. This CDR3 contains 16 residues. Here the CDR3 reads CSARGSEGSSYNEQFF. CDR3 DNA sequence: TGCAGTGCTAGAGGTAGTGAAGGTAGCTCCTACAATGAGCAGTTCTTC.

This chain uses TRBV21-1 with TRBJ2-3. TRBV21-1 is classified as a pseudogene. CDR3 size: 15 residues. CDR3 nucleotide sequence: TGTGCCAGCAGCAAGGAAGGTAGCCGCCCAGATAAGCAGTATTTT. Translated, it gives CASSKEGSRPDKQYF.

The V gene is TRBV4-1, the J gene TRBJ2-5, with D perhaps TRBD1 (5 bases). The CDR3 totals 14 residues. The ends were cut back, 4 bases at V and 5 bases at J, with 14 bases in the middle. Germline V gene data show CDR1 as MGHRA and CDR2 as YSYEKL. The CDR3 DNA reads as TGCGCCAGCAGCCGAGAACAGGTGGGGGAGACCCAGTACTTC. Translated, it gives CASSREQVGETQYF.